Below are 8 T cell receptor beta chains sequenced from a single sample in a study of shared clonotypes between healthy human individuals. Method: immunoSEQ multiplex PCR; TCRdb's copy keeps in-frame clones and lacks some. The sample has 2,500,000 or so clones; 85% to 95% are singletons. Sequencing was done on a sample of naive CD4+ T cells from PBMCs. Sample subset: CD45RA+ positively selected. These receptors originate from a man aged 18 to 35 in good health. Some clones in this sample may be carry-over from other donors' samples.

The V gene is TRBV28, the J gene TRBJ2-3; 10 positions match TRBD1. The CDR3 sequence is 16 residues long. Germline V gene lookup returns CDR1 MDHEN and CDR2 SYDVKM. With 2 bases clipped from V and 3 bases from J, the junction kept 5 bases outside the gene matches. The CDR3 is CASSLATGGGTDTQYF. Written as DNA, the CDR3 is TGTGCCAGCAGTTTAGCGACAGGGGGCGGGACAGATACGCAGTATTTT.

V and J are TRBV6-5 and TRBJ2-3; TRBD2 might be the D (6 bases). This CDR3 is built from 14 residues. V lost 6 bases and J 6 bases, leaving 16 bases between the germline ends. Germline V lookup: CDR1 MNHEY, CDR2 SVGAGI. The CDR3 DNA is TGTGCCAGCAGAAGACAGACTCGGGGGGATACGCAGTATTTT. It codes for CASRRQTRGDTQYF.

The chain combines TRBV18 with TRBJ1-2; weak D call: TRBD1 (6 bases). The germline CDR1 and CDR2 sequences are KGHSH and LQKENI. The length of the CDR3 is 15 residues. V was trimmed by 2 bases and J by 4 bases, leaving 14 bases between them. The CDR3 DNA sequence: TGTGCCAGCTCACCAAGCCAGGGGCACAGCTATGGCTACACCTTC. It codes for CASSPSQGHSYGYTF.

This clone was recorded only once. This chain joins TRBV5-1 and TRBJ2-3; D unclear. Germline lookup yields CDR1 SGHRS and CDR2 YFSETQ. The CDR3 is 14 residues long. V lost 0 bases, J lost 6 bases, and 11 bases lay in between. CDR3 protein: CASSLGAPLDTQYF. CDR3 nucleotides: TGCGCCAGCAGCTTGGGGGCGCCGCTGGATACGCAGTATTTT. The variable domain in full, with the rest retrieved from reference TRBV5-1 and TRBJ2-3, is KAGVTQTPRYLIKTRGQQVTLSCSPISGHRSVSWYQQTPGQGLQFLFEYFSETQRNKGNFPGRFSGRQFSNSRSEMNVSTLELGDSALYLCASSLGAPLDTQYFGPGTRLTVL.

This clone was seen only once. The gene calls are TRBV27 and TRBJ1-4; 8 bases align to TRBD1. V shed 8 bases, J shed 4 bases, and the junction held 6 bases outside the gene matches. Germline lookup yields CDR1 MNHEY and CDR2 SMNVEV (reference sequence). The CDR3 length is 14 residues. The CDR3 sequence is CASRRQGNNEKLFF. The CDR3 DNA reads TGTGCCAGCCGTAGACAGGGGAATAATGAAAAACTGTTTTTT.

This rearrangement joins TRBV5-6 to TRBJ2-7, with D possibly TRBD2 on 5 matching bases. The CDR3 sequence is 15 residues long. The germline CDR1 and CDR2 sequences are SGHDT and YYEEEE. V was trimmed by 4 bases and J by 0 bases, leaving 14 bases between them. The CDR3 DNA follows: TGTGCCAGCAGCGTGCGGACTGCCAGCTCCTACGAGCAGTACTTC. It specifies CASSVRTASSYEQYF.

V gene TRBV7-8 combines with J gene TRBJ1-5; no clear D. This CDR3 comprises 12 residues. Trimming pared 6 bases from V and 11 bases from J, leaving 14 bases between. CDR1 and CDR2 (germline): SGHVS, FQNEAQ. CDR3 nucleotide sequence: TGTGCCAGCAGTTCGGCGGAGGGTGCCCAGCATTTT. Translated, it gives CASSSAEGAQHF.

The genes are TRBV18 and TRBJ1-2; 8 bases fit TRBD1. CDR1 is KGHSH, CDR2 LQKENI, per germline. The CDR3 is 15 residues long. Trimming took 5 bases from V and 3 from J; bases not matched to a gene: 8. The CDR3 reads CASSVTQGAHYGYTF. The CDR3 DNA is TGTGCCAGCTCAGTTACCCAGGGGGCACACTATGGCTACACCTTC. The full variable domain, in which reference TRBV18 and TRBJ1-2 provide the parts outside the CDR3, is NAGVMQNPRHLVRRRGQEARLRCSPMKGHSHVYWYRQLPEEGLKFMVYLQKENIIDESGMPKERFSAEFPKEGPSILRIQQVVRGDSAAYFCASSVTQGAHYGYTFGSGTRLTVV.